A single sample gave rise to the 16 T cell receptor beta chains below, sequenced in a study of identical twins. TCRdb analysed the 5' RACE reads with MiXCR anew, one entry per CDR3 protein. The sample shows hundreds of thousands of distinct CDR3 sequences, roughly 6% of them seen only once. The sequenced material came from naive T cells sorted from blood. These TCRs come from a young man in good health.

There are a few counts of this clonotype. V is TRBV4-1 and J is TRBJ2-3; 11 nucleotides agree with TRBD1. Trimming removed 3 bases from V and 6 bases from J; junction bases left unmatched: 11. This CDR3 has 17 residues. Germline V gives CDR1 MGHRA, CDR2 YSYEKL. As DNA, the CDR3 is TGCGCCAGCAGCCAGGCCCCGACGGACAGGGGGCAGGATACGCAGTATTTT. Translated: CASSQAPTDRGQDTQYF.

V is TRBV29-1 and J is TRBJ2-1, with D possibly matching TRBD1 (5 bases). Trimming took 2 bases from V and 4 from J, leaving 6 bases between them. This CDR3 is 12 amino acids long. Per germline, CDR1 SQVTM and CDR2 ANQGSEA. The CDR3 protein is CSVERGYNEQFF. CDR3 DNA sequence: TGCAGCGTTGAAAGGGGATACAATGAGCAGTTCTTC.

This clonotype turned up a few times. Here the CDR3 reads CASTAGIMRVSYEQYF. Written as DNA, the CDR3 is TGTGCCAGTACGGCGGGGATAATGCGGGTCTCCTACGAGCAGTACTTC. The chain joins TRBV7-2 to TRBJ2-7, with D perhaps TRBD2 (6 bases). The V end was cut by 9 bases, the J end by 0 bases, with 21 bases between. Looked up from germline, CDR1 is SGHTA and CDR2 is FQGNSA. This CDR3 is built from 16 residues.

This clonotype was found a few times. This chain connects TRBV6-5 to TRBJ2-3, with D unresolved. V was cut by 0 bases and J by 3 bases, with 13 bases left in between. The CDR3 length is 16 residues. The germline V gene encodes CDR1 MNHEY and CDR2 SVGAGI. CDR3 nucleotides: TGTGCCAGCAGTTACTCAGTCCTTCTCGGTACAGATACGCAGTATTTT. Translating it yields CASSYSVLLGTDTQYF.

The rearrangement uses TRBV6-2 or TRBV6-3 and TRBJ1-4; maybe TRBD1 (5 bases). V shed 4 bases and J shed 4 bases, with 13 bases lying between them. This CDR3 is built from 15 residues. Germline lookup yields CDR1 MNHEY and CDR2 SVGEGT. The CDR3 DNA reads as TGTGCCAGCAGTTGGCAGGGCCGGGATAATGAAAAACTGTTTTTT. It translates to CASSWQGRDNEKLFF.

This chain uses TRBV19 with TRBJ1-1, with unresolved D. The CDR3 runs 13 residues. Trimming stripped 3 bases from V and 1 base from J, with 6 bases between. In germline, CDR1 is LNHDA, CDR2 SQIVND (reference sequence). CDR3 coding DNA: TGTGCCAGTAGTATCGCCTGGAACACTGAAGCTTTCTTT. This sequence encodes CASSIAWNTEAFF.

This clonotype was found a few times. The chain combines TRBV7-8 with TRBJ2-7; D is undetermined. Germline V gene lookup returns CDR1 SGHVS and CDR2 FQNEAQ. CDR3 size: 14 residues. Trimming took 4 bases from V and 1 from J, leaving 11 bases between them. The CDR3 DNA sequence: TGTGCCAGCAGCTACAGCCGCTTGTCCTACGAGCAGTACTTC. It specifies CASSYSRLSYEQYF.

This clonotype was recorded a few times. This chain uses TRBV6-5 with TRBJ1-2; 9 nucleotides align to TRBD1. Trimming took 3 bases from V and 8 from J; bases not matched to a gene: 7. Germline V lookup: CDR1 MNHEY, CDR2 SVGAGI. This CDR3 is 14 amino acids long. CDR3 bases: TGTGCCAGCAGTTATCGGGGACAGGGCTACGGCTACACCTTC. Protein sequence: CASSYRGQGYGYTF.

This clonotype was seen many times. This chain joins TRBV5-5 and TRBJ2-6; D remains unclear. Germline lookup yields CDR1 SGHKS and CDR2 YYEKEE (reference sequence). V was pared by 0 bases and J by 2 bases, with 12 bases between. The CDR3 has 17 amino acids. The CDR3 DNA reads TGTGCCAGCAGCTTGGAATGGGAAACTCCTGGGGCCAACGTCCTGACTTTC. This sequence encodes CASSLEWETPGANVLTF.

In its sample, this clonotype was seen many times. The J gene is TRBJ2-1, the V gene TRBV6-2 or TRBV6-3; D not resolved. CDR3 length: 17 residues. Germline CDR1 and CDR2: MNHEY and SVGEGT. V lost 0 bases and J 4 bases, leaving 16 bases between the germline ends. The CDR3 DNA follows: TGTGCCAGCAGTTACTCCCTGGGAACACTTACTTACAATGAGCAGTTCTTC. It encodes CASSYSLGTLTYNEQFF.

This clonotype was seen more than once but under ten times. The chain employs TRBV7-2 and TRBJ2-1; D not resolved. Per the germline V gene, CDR1 is SGHTA and CDR2 is FQGNSA. The CDR3 spans 14 residues. The V and J ends lost 5 bases and 8 bases respectively, with 16 bases between them. CDR3 in amino acids: CASSQFPWTDEQFF. Here the CDR3 DNA reads TGTGCCAGCAGCCAATTTCCCTGGACCGATGAGCAGTTCTTC.

In its sample, this clonotype was seen many times. This chain connects TRBV10-3 to TRBJ1-1; tentative D call: TRBD1 (6 bases). Per germline, CDR1 ENHRY and CDR2 SYGVKD. Trimming left V 8 bases short and J 0 bases short, with 10 bases between. The CDR3 consists of 13 residues. In DNA form, the CDR3 reads TGTGCCATCGGGGGGGCTCTGAACACTGAAGCTTTCTTT. Its protein is CAIGGALNTEAFF.

The J gene is TRBJ2-5, the V gene TRBV18, with D possibly called TRBD1 or TRBD2 (5 bases each). The CDR3 has 15 amino acids. Trimming cost V 8 bases and J 3 bases, with 19 bases left between them. Per the germline V gene, CDR1 is KGHSH and CDR2 is LQKENI. The CDR3, as DNA: TGTGCCAGCGGACGAGGGGAAAGAGGGAAAGAGACCCAGTACTTC. Residues: CASGRGERGKETQYF.

V usage is TRBV6-1 and J usage is TRBJ2-7; D unresolved. This CDR3 has 15 residues. Germline V gene data show CDR1 as MNHNS and CDR2 as SASEGT. V lost 6 bases to trimming and J lost 3 bases, with 18 bases between them. The CDR3 region is CASSPYVGPYYEQYF. DNA for the CDR3: TGTGCCAGCAGCCCGTATGTTGGCCCGTACTACGAGCAGTACTTC.

This clonotype was found a few times. V gene TRBV10-3 combines with J gene TRBJ2-3; weak D call: TRBD2 (6 bases). The CDR3 runs to 15 residues. V lost 4 bases and J 0 bases, leaving 11 bases between the germline ends. Germline V gene data show CDR1 as ENHRY and CDR2 as SYGVKD. The CDR3: CAISGPSVSTDTQYF. Here the CDR3 DNA reads TGTGCCATCAGTGGACCTAGCGTGAGCACAGATACGCAGTATTTT.

The table lists this clonotype with many counts. The CDR3 sequence is CSVDDRVGTEAFF. The CDR3 DNA follows: TGCAGCGTTGACGACAGGGTTGGCACTGAAGCTTTCTTT. The rearrangement links TRBV29-1 to TRBJ1-1; TRBD1 matches at 7 bases. J gave up 4 bases and V 3 bases, and 5 bases lay outside the gene matches. Germline V gives CDR1 SQVTM, CDR2 ANQGSEA. This CDR3 has 13 residues. Full variable domain (outside the CDR3, taken from reference TRBV29-1 and TRBJ1-1): SAVISQKPSRDICQRGTSLTIQCQVDSQVTMMFWYRQQPGQSLTLIATANQGSEATYESGFVIDKFPISRPNLTFSTLTVSNMSPEDSSIYLCSVDDRVGTEAFFGQGTRLTVV.